This TCR beta chain was profiled in a study of cytomegalovirus exposure and HLA in healthy donors. Whole-study findings and limits: There were some public TCRs occurring in many donors, but most TCR sequences were rare.

Primers for the PCR totalled 60 Vbeta and 13 Jbeta. The assay was immunoSEQ multiplex PCR, and TCRdb's table has in-frame clones only and misses some. Here the sample spans 150,000 to 200,000 clones, around four fifths being singletons. With regard to this clone: The target antigen is unknown.

Sequencing was performed on PBMCs. The source is a woman between 50 and 59 years old in good health and CMV-seronegative.

The CDR3 DNA reads as TGTGCCAGCACCATTGGGGGACTAGCGGGAGGTGGTGAGCAGTTCTTC. Amino acid sequence: CASTIGGLAGGGEQFF. This chain links TRBV18 with TRBJ2-1; 15 nucleotides match TRBD2. J lost 9 bases, V lost 8 bases, and 11 bases had no gene match. Germline V gene lookup returns CDR1 KGHSH and CDR2 LQKENI. The CDR3 contains 16 residues.